The entry that follows covers one T cell receptor beta chain sequence. The antigen is unknown. The same CDR3 also results from other DNA sequences found in this sample. The entry originates in a study of OX40 agonist ivuxolimab in advanced cancers. Sequenced by immunoSEQ multiplex PCR; TCRdb stores in-frame clones only, minus some. The table has around 62,000 clones, 75% to 85% seen once. Whole-study results and caveats: Dosing at 0.1 to 3.0 mg/kg was accompanied by clonal expansion of CD4+ and CD8+ blood T cells by week 6.

Trimming stripped 9 bases from V and 4 bases from J, with 15 bases between. CDR1 and CDR2 (germline): SNHLY, FYNNEI. The CDR3 length is 13 residues. This TCR was recovered from an adult with an advanced solid tumor such as melanoma, head and neck, liver or kidney cancer. Specimen: CD4+ or CD8+ T cells sorted from blood, collected in a trial of the OX40 agonist ivuxolimab. The V and J genes are TRBV2 and TRBJ2-5; no clear D gene. CDR3 sequence (DNA): TGTGCCAGTAGAAACCACGGGTTAGAGACCCAGTACTTC. This translates into CASRNHGLETQYF.